The entry that follows covers one T cell receptor beta chain sequence. The antigen is undetermined. At the end of approximately 10 days of culture, CD4+ T cells were isolated. This person's SARS-CoV-2 infection, confirmed by PCR, occurred between March and December 2020. Two-dose BNT162b2 or mRNA-1273 vaccination was given to participants. This sample is drawn from a study of vaccination effects on CD4 cells after COVID-19. Study-wide background: The study sampled a few convalescent patients both early and late after vaccination. Samples collected post-vaccine were obtained a median of 72 days after the second dose.

The junction had 5 bases not matched to a gene; V was cut back by 5 bases and J by 5 bases. Germline values: CDR1 GTSNPN, CDR2 SVGIG (reference sequence). The CDR3 has 13 amino acids. Repertoires were generated with immunoSEQ multiplex PCR, while TCRdb's copy carries only in-frame clones and drops some. In the table there are 30,000 to 35,000 clones, around 79% of which are singletons. Whole-study results and caveats: Clones from infection and from vaccination both contracted markedly late after vaccination.

The material sequenced was CD4+ T cells from PBMCs cultured without peptide, taken after COVID-19 vaccination. The chain employs TRBV30 and TRBJ1-4; 7 bases agree with TRBD1. The receptor was derived from a human donor who had a prior SARS-CoV-2 infection. The CDR3 region is CAWQGQLNEKLFF. CDR3 in DNA: TGTGCCTGGCAGGGACAGCTGAATGAAAAACTGTTTTTT.